Listed here is a single T cell receptor (beta chain). This specimen belongs to a study of cytomegalovirus exposure and HLA in healthy donors. The protocol was immunoSEQ multiplex PCR, while the TCRdb copy is restricted to in-frame clones and leaves out a portion. The sample shows more than 100,000 clones, over 75% of them seen only once. This CDR3 is 14 amino acids long. V lost 6 bases and J lost 4, with 13 bases in between. The germline V gene has CDR1 MNHEY and CDR2 SVGAGI. Sequencing was performed on PBMCs. The TCR originated in a woman between 18 and 29 years old in good health and CMV-seropositive. The rearrangement uses TRBV6-5 and TRBJ1-5; TRBD1 is a possible D gene (6 bases). The CDR3 loop is CASSRGQPNQPQHF. The CDR3 coding sequence is TGTGCCAGCAGCCGTGGACAGCCAAATCAGCCCCAGCATTTT.